This TCR beta chain comes out of a study of OX40 agonist ivuxolimab in advanced cancers. Overall study context: Three patients had partial responses: one hepatocellular carcinoma, two cutaneous melanoma. Broader study findings: The antigens recognized by the expanded peripheral T cells, that is their antigen specificity, were not determined.

The repertoire was sequenced with immunoSEQ multiplex PCR; TCRdb's copy has only in-frame clones and lacks some. The table lists approximately 56,000 clones, around nine tenths of them singletons, with 11% to 15% in the top ten. Trimming pared 2 bases from V and 6 bases from J, leaving 17 bases between. This CDR3 spans 16 amino acids. Germline CDR1 PRHDT, CDR2 FYEKMQ (reference sequence). In regard to this clone: What it binds is not known.

This TCR was sampled from an adult with an advanced solid tumor such as melanoma, head and neck, liver or kidney cancer. V usage is TRBV13 and J usage is TRBJ1-5, with D perhaps matching TRBD1 (5 bases). The sequences come from CD4+ or CD8+ T cells sorted from blood, collected in a trial of the OX40 agonist ivuxolimab. The CDR3 is CASSLSARGAGQPQHF. Here the CDR3 DNA reads TGTGCCAGCAGCTTAAGCGCCCGAGGGGCTGGTCAGCCCCAGCATTTT.